This TCR beta chain came from a study of spatial heterogeneity in lung cancer. V was clipped by 2 bases and J by 5 bases, with 12 bases between them. The CDR3 loop spans 14 amino acids. Germline CDR1 is MGHRA and CDR2 is YSYEKL. This clonotype was counted at least ten times. MiXCR was run by TCRdb on the 5' RACE reads, yielding one entry per CDR3 protein. Of about 25,000 distinct CDR3 sequences in the sample, 6.9% were seen once. Time point described: sample taken at primary tumor resection. Whole RNA from tumor, nontumor lung or frozen PBMC was sequenced unsorted. The specimen was PBMCs, collected at surgery. The chain recombines TRBV4-1 with TRBJ1-2; unclear D gene. This TCR derives from a male donor with early-stage non-small cell lung cancer. CDR3 residues: CASSQNVAVYGYTF. The CDR3, as DNA: TGCGCCAGCAGCCAAAACGTCGCGGTTTATGGCTACACCTTC.